This T cell receptor beta chain was identified during a study of shared clonotypes between healthy human individuals. The CDR3 consists of 15 residues. Germline assignment: CDR1 MDHEN and CDR2 SYDVKM. The germline V and J ends were trimmed by 3 bases and 0 bases, with 11 bases remaining between them. This table comes from immunoSEQ multiplex PCR, and its TCRdb copy is limited to in-frame clones, with some not included. The sample shows hundreds of thousands of clones, around 67% of them seen only once. The receptor's source is a woman between 25 and 40 years old in good health. The genes are TRBV28 and TRBJ1-2; a possible D gene is TRBD1 (6 bases). The sequenced sample consisted of memory CD4+ T cells sorted from blood. The subset was: CD45RA-negative fraction. Here the CDR3 DNA reads TGTGCCAGCAGTTTTGAGGGGGGACCTAACTATGGCTACACCTTC. Translation: CASSFEGGPNYGYTF.